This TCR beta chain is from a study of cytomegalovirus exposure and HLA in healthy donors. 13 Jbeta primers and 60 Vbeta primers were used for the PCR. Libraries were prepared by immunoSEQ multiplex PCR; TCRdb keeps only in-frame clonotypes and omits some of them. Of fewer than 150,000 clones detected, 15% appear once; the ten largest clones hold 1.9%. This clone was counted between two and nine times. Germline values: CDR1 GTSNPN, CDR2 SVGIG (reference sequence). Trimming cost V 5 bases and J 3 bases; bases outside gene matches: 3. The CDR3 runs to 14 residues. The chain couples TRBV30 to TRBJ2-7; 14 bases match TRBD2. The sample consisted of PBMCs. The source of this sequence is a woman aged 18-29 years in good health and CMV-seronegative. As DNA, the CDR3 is TGTGCCTGGGGGACTAGCGGGGGATTCTACGAGCAGTACTTC. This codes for CAWGTSGGFYEQYF.